This TCR beta chain originates from a study of PD-1 blockade in classical Hodgkin lymphoma. Overall study findings and caveats: Complete responders entered with baseline diversity on par with newly diagnosed patients, the results showed.

The junction had 4 bases not matched to a gene; V was cut back by 3 bases and J by 4 bases. This CDR3 is 15 amino acids long. The V gene's germline CDR1 is ENHRY and CDR2 SYGVKD. About this clone: Its antigen is still unknown.

As to time point: cycle 4 day 1 (C4D1), after about 6 weeks of nivolumab. Relapse was seen in all patients after autologous stem cell transplantation, and brentuximab vedotin exposure was variable. Some clones are missing from TCRdb's copy, which holds only in-frame ones; the method was immunoSEQ multiplex PCR. The repertoire has fewer than 55,000 clones, more than 70% of them found once; the top ten carry approximately 35%. This clonotype originated in a human donor with classical Hodgkin lymphoma. Sequenced material: peripheral blood mononuclear cells (PBMCs), taken before the fourth cycle of nivolumab. V is TRBV10-3 and J is TRBJ2-1; TRBD2 matches at 9 bases. The DNA for the CDR3 is TGTGCCATCAGTGATTTAGCGGGGGCGTACAATGAGCAGTTCTTC. It is translated as CAISDLAGAYNEQFF.